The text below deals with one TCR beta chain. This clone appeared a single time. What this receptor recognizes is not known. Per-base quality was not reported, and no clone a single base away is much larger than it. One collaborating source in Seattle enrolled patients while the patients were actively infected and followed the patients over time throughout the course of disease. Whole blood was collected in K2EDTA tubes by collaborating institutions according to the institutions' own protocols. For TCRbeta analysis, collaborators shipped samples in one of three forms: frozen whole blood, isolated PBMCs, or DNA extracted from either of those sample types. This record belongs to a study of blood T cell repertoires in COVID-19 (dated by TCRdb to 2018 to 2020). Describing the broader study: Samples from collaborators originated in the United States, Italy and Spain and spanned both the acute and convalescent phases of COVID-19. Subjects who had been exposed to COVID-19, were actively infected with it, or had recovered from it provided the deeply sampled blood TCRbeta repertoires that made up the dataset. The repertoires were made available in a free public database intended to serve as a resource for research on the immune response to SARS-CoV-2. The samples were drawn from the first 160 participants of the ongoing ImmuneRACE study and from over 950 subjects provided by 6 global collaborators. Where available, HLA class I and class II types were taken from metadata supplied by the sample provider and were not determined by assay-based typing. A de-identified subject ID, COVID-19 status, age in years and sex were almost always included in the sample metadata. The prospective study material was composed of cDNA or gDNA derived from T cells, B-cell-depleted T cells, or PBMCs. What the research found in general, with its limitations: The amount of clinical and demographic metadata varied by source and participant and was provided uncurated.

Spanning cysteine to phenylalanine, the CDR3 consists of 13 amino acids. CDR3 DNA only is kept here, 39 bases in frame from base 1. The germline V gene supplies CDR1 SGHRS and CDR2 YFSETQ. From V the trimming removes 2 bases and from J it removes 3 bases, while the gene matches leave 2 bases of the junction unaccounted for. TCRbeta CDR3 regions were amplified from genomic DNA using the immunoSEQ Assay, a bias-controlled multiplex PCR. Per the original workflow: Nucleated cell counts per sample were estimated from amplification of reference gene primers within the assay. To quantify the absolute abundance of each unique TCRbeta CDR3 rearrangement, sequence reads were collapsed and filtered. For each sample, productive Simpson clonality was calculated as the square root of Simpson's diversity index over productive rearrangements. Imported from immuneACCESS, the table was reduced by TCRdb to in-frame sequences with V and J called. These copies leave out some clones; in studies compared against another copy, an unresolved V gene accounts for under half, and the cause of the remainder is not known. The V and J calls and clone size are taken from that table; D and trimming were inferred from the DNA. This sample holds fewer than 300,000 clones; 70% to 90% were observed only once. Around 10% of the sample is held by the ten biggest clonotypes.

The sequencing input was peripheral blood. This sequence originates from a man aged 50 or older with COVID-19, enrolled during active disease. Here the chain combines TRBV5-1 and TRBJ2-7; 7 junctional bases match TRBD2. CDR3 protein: CASSFQRDYEQYF. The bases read TGCGCCAGCAGCTTCCAGCGGGACTACGAGCAGTACTTC.